This T cell receptor (beta chain) was sequenced for a study of T cell responses to AZD1222 COVID-19 vaccine. About the research overall: Second-dose recipients at about 4 or about 12 weeks were treated as one pooled group. Study-level results: Only a handful of individuals given AZD1222 were seropositive at baseline. Repertoires were sampled only after the peak T cell response. Donors were mostly white British, more females; clonal diversity possibly underestimated.

Libraries were prepared by immunoSEQ multiplex PCR; TCRdb keeps only in-frame clonotypes and omits some of them. The data show some 150,000 clones, about 86% seen once. The CDR3 is made up of 16 amino acids. V was trimmed by 1 base and J by 5 bases, leaving 12 bases between them. Germline CDR1 is LGHDT and CDR2 is YNNKEL (reference sequence). About this clone itself: Its specificity is unknown.

The receptor was derived from an adult in good health. This sample comprised peripheral blood, obtained on day 0 of AZD1222 vaccination. The chain is built from TRBV3-1 (or the pseudogene TRBV3-2) and TRBJ1-6; D ambiguous. The CDR3 region is CASSQGLGKHNSPLHF. The CDR3 bases are TGTGCCAGCAGCCAAGGTCTGGGAAAACATAATTCACCCCTCCACTTT.